The 23 T cell receptor beta chains below all came from one sample that was sequenced in a study of shared clonotypes between healthy human individuals. Generated by immunoSEQ multiplex PCR, the TCRdb table keeps only in-frame clones and is missing some. The top ten hold around 1.8% of the sample, which has about 710,000 clones, 55% to 85% seen once. The sample consisted of memory CD4+ T cells sorted from blood. Noted subset: CD45RA-negative fraction. These receptors were taken from a woman in her twenties or thirties in good health.

The chain couples TRBV23-1 to TRBJ2-5; TRBD1 is a possible D gene (5 bases). TRBV23-1 is flagged as an ORF with uncertain function. V was trimmed by 5 bases and J by 5 bases, leaving 27 bases between them. CDR3 length: 18 residues. As DNA, the CDR3 is TGCGCCAGCAGTTTCGACGTGAGGAACGGACAAGTAGGGGAGACCCAGTACTTC. Protein product: CASSFDVRNGQVGETQYF.

Comment on this clone: Other DNA sequences of this sample code for an identical CDR3. This chain joins TRBV7-9 and TRBJ2-7; a possible D gene is TRBD2 (5 bases). V was clipped by 4 bases and J by 1 base, with 11 bases between them. There are 14 residues in the CDR3. Germline CDR1 and CDR2: SEHNR and FQNEAQ (reference sequence). This chain's CDR3 is CASSSRSGSYEQYF. CDR3 coding DNA: TGTGCCAGCAGCTCCCGCTCGGGATCCTACGAGCAGTACTTC.

The rearrangement uses TRBV11-3 and TRBJ2-5, with TRBD1 matching over 9 bases. The J call is in doubt because the DNA end fits TRBJ2-7 better. Germline lookup yields CDR1 SGHNT and CDR2 YENEEA. The CDR3 covers 13 residues. DNA of the CDR3: TGTGCCAGCAGCTTTGGGACAGGGTACGAGCAGTACTTC. As protein: CASSFGTGYEQYF.

This sequence joins TRBV28 and TRBJ1-2; 7 nucleotides agree with TRBD1. The CDR3 totals 14 residues. Germline V CDR1 and CDR2: MDHEN, SYDVKM. V was clipped by 6 bases and J by 13 bases; unmatched bases: 17. CDR3 sequence (DNA): TGTGCCAGCAGCCTACTGAGGGGGCGGTCGTTCATCACCTTC. It codes for CASSLLRGRSFITF.

The chain carries TRBV28 and TRBJ2-1, with TRBD2 matching over 9 bases. V dropped 8 bases and J dropped 4; count of bases not matched to a gene: 6. Looked up from germline, CDR1 is MDHEN and CDR2 is SYDVKM. This CDR3 spans 14 amino acids. This CDR3 reads CASYLAGGYNEQFF. The CDR3, as DNA: TGTGCCAGCTATTTGGCGGGAGGGTACAATGAGCAGTTCTTC.

This rearrangement joins TRBV7-3 to TRBJ2-2, with 10 bases fitting TRBD2. The germline gives CDR1 SGHTA, CDR2 FQGTGA. V trimming: 3 bases; J trimming: 4 bases; junction bases outside the gene matches: 5. The CDR3 loop spans 16 amino acids. The CDR3 sequence is CASSFLAGGVTGELFF. The CDR3 nucleotides read TGTGCCAGCAGCTTCTTAGCGGGAGGCGTCACCGGGGAGCTGTTTTTT.

The rearrangement links TRBV5-1 to TRBJ2-7; D not resolved. CDR3 length equals 13 residues. With 4 bases removed from V and 2 bases from J, the gap between germline ends came to 10 bases. Germline loops: CDR1 SGHRS, CDR2 YFSETQ. CDR3 residues: CASSGSDPYEQYF. In DNA form, the CDR3 reads TGCGCCAGCAGCGGTTCAGACCCCTACGAGCAGTACTTC.

The CDR3 DNA reads TGTGCCAGCAGCAAGGGTCGCTACGAGCAGTACTTC. Translated, it gives CASSKGRYEQYF. This sequence joins TRBV21-1 and TRBJ2-7. TRBV21-1 is given as a pseudogene. CDR3 length equals 12 residues.

In regard to this clone: This sequence may be a read error, since a much larger clone differs from it by one base. The sample contains more than one DNA sequence encoding this CDR3. The chain couples TRBV7-2 to TRBJ2-1; D remains unclear. Trimming pared 3 bases from V and 0 bases from J, leaving 6 bases between. CDR3 length: 14 residues. In germline, CDR1 is SGHTA, CDR2 FQGNSA. This CDR3 is CASSFSSSYNEQFF. The CDR3 DNA is TGTGCCAGCAGCTTCTCGAGCTCCTACAATGAGCAGTTCTTC.

This chain links TRBV11-1 with TRBJ2-5, with D maybe TRBD2 (6 bases). The CDR3 sequence is 13 residues long. The germline CDR1 and CDR2 sequences are SGHAT and FQDESV (reference sequence). The germline V and J ends were trimmed by 3 bases and 5 bases, with 10 bases remaining between them. The CDR3 sequence is CASSFREYETQYF. In DNA, the CDR3 is TGTGCCAGCAGCTTCCGGGAGTATGAGACCCAGTACTTC.

The rearrangement joins TRBV13 to TRBJ1-3; 7 positions agree with TRBD1. Per germline, CDR1 PRHDT and CDR2 FYEKMQ (reference sequence). The CDR3 totals 15 residues. J lost 2 bases, V lost 1 base, and 2 bases had no gene match. CDR3 in amino acids: CASSLEDRPGNTIYF. The CDR3, as DNA: TGTGCCAGCAGCTTAGAGGACAGGCCTGGAAACACCATATATTTT.

A few counts support this clone. V and J are TRBV4-2 and TRBJ1-5; D gene uncertain. This CDR3 has 14 amino acids. Looked up from germline, CDR1 is LGHNA and CDR2 is YNFKEQ. With 0 bases removed from V and 9 bases from J, the gap between germline ends came to 12 bases. Written as DNA, the CDR3 is TGTGCCAGCAGCCAAGATTTCGGGATTTGGCCCCAGCATTTT. Its translation: CASSQDFGIWPQHF.

The rearrangement joins TRBV30 to TRBJ2-7; D uncertain. The germline V and J ends were trimmed by 0 bases and 3 bases, with 9 bases remaining between them. Germline V gene lookup returns CDR1 GTSNPN and CDR2 SVGIG (reference sequence). The CDR3 runs to 13 residues. CDR3 loop: CAWSVQSDYEQYF. The CDR3 DNA reads TGTGCCTGGAGTGTACAGTCAGACTACGAGCAGTACTTC.

V and J are TRBV28 and TRBJ1-2; D is possibly TRBD1 (6 bases). There are 14 residues in the CDR3. V was shortened by 5 bases and J by 5 bases, with 15 bases between the two germline ends. Looked up from germline, CDR1 is MDHEN and CDR2 is SYDVKM. CDR3 amino acids: CASSAGVGDYGYTF. CDR3 bases: TGTGCCAGCAGTGCAGGGGTGGGAGATTATGGCTACACCTTC.

The CDR3, as DNA: TGTGCCAGCAGCCGGGACAGGGGCAGTAACCAGTACTTC. Its protein is CASSRDRGSNQYF. The chain has TRBV7-2 and TRBJ2-5; TRBD1 aligns across 10 bases. The ends lost 5 bases at V and 10 bases at J; junction bases unmatched: 7. CDR1 and CDR2 from the germline V gene are SGHTA and FQGNSA. The CDR3 contains 13 residues.

This rearrangement joins TRBV28 to TRBJ2-7, with 9 bases aligning to TRBD2. V shed 7 bases, J shed 6 bases, and the junction held 7 bases outside the gene matches. This CDR3 is built from 13 residues. Germline CDR1 and CDR2: MDHEN and SYDVKM. Here the CDR3 reads CASIKTSGIEQYF. CDR3 coding DNA: TGTGCCAGCATAAAGACTAGCGGCATCGAGCAGTACTTC.

Notes on this clone: A read error is the likely source, as a far larger clone sits one nucleotide away. This same CDR3 is encoded by further DNA sequences in the sample. The chain joins TRBV5-1 to TRBJ2-5, with no clear D. CDR3 size: 14 residues. Deletions cut 0 bases from V and 1 base from J, with 7 bases between. The germline V gene has CDR1 SGHRS and CDR2 YFSETQ. CDR3 in DNA: TGCGCCAGCAGCTTGGGGCAGTTCCAAGAGACCCAGTACTTC. Translation: CASSLGQFQETQYF. The full variable domain, its missing parts supplied by reference TRBV5-1 and TRBJ2-5, is KAGVTQTPRYLIKTRGQQVTLSCSPISGHRSVSWYQQTPGQGLQFLFEYFSETQRNKGNFPGRFSGRQFSNSRSEMNVSTLELGDSALYLCASSLGQFQETQYFGPGTRLLVL.

V and J are TRBV11-2 and TRBJ2-7; D may be TRBD1 or TRBD2 (5 bases each). CDR1 and CDR2 (germline): SGHAT, FQNNGV. The V end was cut by 5 bases, the J end by 4 bases, with 12 bases between. The CDR3 sequence is 13 residues long. CDR3 sequence (DNA): TGTGCCAGCAGCCGAGGGGCCAGATACGAGCAGTACTTC. Protein: CASSRGARYEQYF.

This clone was seen at least ten times. This chain uses TRBV4-2 with TRBJ1-4, with 10 bases matching TRBD1. CDR3 length equals 15 residues. V was clipped by 3 bases and J by 7 bases; unmatched bases: 5. CDR1 is LGHNA, CDR2 YNFKEQ, per germline. CDR3 sequence reads: CASSQGQGLSEKLFF. In nucleotides, the CDR3 is TGTGCCAGCAGCCAGGGACAGGGGTTAAGTGAAAAACTGTTTTTT.

The chain is built from TRBV18 and TRBJ1-1, with 8 bases aligning to TRBD1. Germline CDR1 is KGHSH and CDR2 is LQKENI. The V gene end was trimmed by 2 bases and the J gene end by 1 base; junction bases not matched to a gene: 15. The CDR3 contains 19 residues. The CDR3 spells CASSPSNFATGDKNTEAFF. In DNA, the CDR3 is TGTGCCAGCTCACCAAGTAATTTTGCGACAGGGGATAAGAACACTGAAGCTTTCTTT.

The chain has TRBV28 and TRBJ1-4; possible D gene TRBD1, 6 bases. The V gene's germline CDR1 is MDHEN and CDR2 SYDVKM. The CDR3 has 15 residues. Trimming shortened V by 1 base and J by 7 bases, and 13 bases separated the two germline ends. In DNA form, the CDR3 reads TGTGCCAGCAGTTTATCGGGGGGGCGAATTGAAAAACTGTTTTTT. Its translation is CASSLSGGRIEKLFF.

V usage is TRBV28 and J usage is TRBJ1-5; D call uncertain. V lost 2 bases and J 1 base, leaving 6 bases between the germline ends. Germline CDR1 MDHEN, CDR2 SYDVKM. The CDR3 extends over 14 amino acids. This chain's CDR3 is CASSLDTSNQPQHF. The CDR3, as DNA: TGTGCCAGCAGTTTAGATACGAGCAATCAGCCCCAGCATTTT. Full variable domain (outside the CDR3, taken from reference TRBV28 and TRBJ1-5): DVKVTQSSRYLVKRTGEKVFLECVQDMDHENMFWYRQDPGLGLRLIYFSYDVKMKEKGDIPEGYSVSREKKERFSLILESASTNQTSMYLCASSLDTSNQPQHFGDGTRLSIL.

This chain joins TRBV7-9 and TRBJ2-7, with 7 bases matching TRBD2. The CDR3 is made up of 15 amino acids. J was trimmed by 5 bases and V by 5 bases; bases with no gene match: 12. Germline values: CDR1 SEHNR, CDR2 FQNEAQ (reference sequence). The CDR3 DNA follows: TGTGCCAGCAGCCCTACGTCCGGGGAGGGGCACGAGCAGTACTTC. Its protein product is CASSPTSGEGHEQYF. Supplemented by reference TRBV7-9 and TRBJ2-7, the full variable domain reads DTGVSQNPRHKITKRGQNVTFRCDPISEHNRLYWYRQTLGQGPEFLTYFQNEAQLEKSRLLSDRFSAERPKGSFSTLEIQRTEQGDSAMYLCASSPTSGEGHEQYFGPGTRLTVT.